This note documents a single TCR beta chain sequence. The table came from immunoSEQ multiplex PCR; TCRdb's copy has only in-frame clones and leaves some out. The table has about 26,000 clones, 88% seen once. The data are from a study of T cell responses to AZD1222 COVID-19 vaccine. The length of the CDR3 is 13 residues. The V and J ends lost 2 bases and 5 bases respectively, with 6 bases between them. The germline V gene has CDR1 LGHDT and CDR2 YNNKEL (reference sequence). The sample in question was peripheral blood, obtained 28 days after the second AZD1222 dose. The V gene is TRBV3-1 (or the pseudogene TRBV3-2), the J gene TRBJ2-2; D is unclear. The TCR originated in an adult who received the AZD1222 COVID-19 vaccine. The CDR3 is CASSQLGTGELFF. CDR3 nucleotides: TGTGCCAGCAGCCAATTAGGGACCGGGGAGCTGTTTTTT.